This TCR beta chain was documented in a study of T cell responses to AZD1222 COVID-19 vaccine. Overall study: Second-dose intervals near 4 or 12 weeks were combined.

The V gene lost 3 bases and the J gene lost 6 bases, with 19 bases spanning the gap. The CDR3 length is 16 residues. The germline CDR1 and CDR2 sequences are SGDLS and YYNGEE. This table comes from immunoSEQ multiplex PCR, and its TCRdb copy is limited to in-frame clones, with some not included. The sample lists approximately 90,000 clones, nearly 90% seen once, with about 8% in the top ten. The chain combines TRBV9 with TRBJ1-5, with D possibly TRBD1 on 5 matching bases. The sample was peripheral blood, taken on day 0 of AZD1222 vaccination. The clonotype was recovered from an adult in good health. CDR3 residues: CASSEAPSRTRQPQHF. The CDR3 DNA reads TGTGCCAGCAGCGAGGCCCCAAGCAGGACACGTCAGCCCCAGCATTTT.